The clone carrying this T cell receptor (beta chain) was seen a handful of times. Germline V gives CDR1 SGHDN, CDR2 FVKESK. J gave up 5 bases and V 4 bases, and 4 bases lay outside the gene matches. The CDR3 is made up of 14 amino acids. This entry belongs to a study of T-cell reconstitution after alpha-beta-depleted transplantation in children. Unique molecular identifiers featured in how the TCRbeta library was prepared. TCRdb re-analysed the PCR reads in MiXCR, keeping a single row per CDR3 protein. Among about 540,000 distinct CDR3 sequences listed, roughly 18% were seen once. The J gene is TRBJ1-2, the V gene TRBV14; 10 positions match TRBD1. The sequences come from PBMCs from the stem cell graft donor, collected from the stem cell graft. This TCR was recovered from a human donor who donated a stem cell graft to a child with acute lymphoblastic leukemia. The CDR3 reads CASSPRDRGYGYTF. DNA of the CDR3: TGTGCCAGCAGCCCCCGGGACAGGGGATATGGCTACACCTTC.